The subject of this entry is one T cell receptor beta chain. This record belongs to a study of Ad26.COV2.S vaccination and SARS-CoV-2 variants. In germline, CDR1 is LNHDA, CDR2 SQIVND (reference sequence). Trimming cost V 3 bases and J 2 bases; bases outside gene matches: 2. The CDR3 contains 16 residues. The assay was immunoSEQ multiplex PCR, and TCRdb's table has in-frame clones only and misses some. The repertoire holds over 200,000 clones, with more than 75% as singletons. Described treatment: some 20 received Ad26.COV2.S at low or high dose, single or two shots; 5 received placebo; per-sample allocation not given. After the first vaccine or placebo injection, samples were drawn on day 63.

This chain uses TRBV19 with TRBJ2-5; TRBD2 aligns across 14 bases. This receptor was identified in a person aged 18-60 years who received the Ad26.COV2.S COVID-19 vaccine or a placebo. The sample consisted of peripheral blood, taken in a trial of Ad26.COV2.S vaccine versus placebo. DNA for the CDR3: TGTGCCAGTAGTATGGGACTAGCGGGAGTACAAGAGACCCAGTACTTC. Protein product: CASSMGLAGVQETQYF.